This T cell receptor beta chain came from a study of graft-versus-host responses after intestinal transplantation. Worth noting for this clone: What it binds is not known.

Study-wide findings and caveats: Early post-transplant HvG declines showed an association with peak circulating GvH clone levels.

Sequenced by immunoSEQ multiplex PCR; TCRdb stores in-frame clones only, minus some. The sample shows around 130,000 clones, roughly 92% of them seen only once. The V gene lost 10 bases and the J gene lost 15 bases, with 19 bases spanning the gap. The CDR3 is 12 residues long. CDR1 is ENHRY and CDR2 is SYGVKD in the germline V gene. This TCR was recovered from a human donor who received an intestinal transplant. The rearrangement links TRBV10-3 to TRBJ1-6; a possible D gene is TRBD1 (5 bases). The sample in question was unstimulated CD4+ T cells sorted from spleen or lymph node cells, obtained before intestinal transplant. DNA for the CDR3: TGTGCCACAGGGACGGACCCTCGTCTCCTCCACTTT. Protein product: CATGTDPRLLHF.